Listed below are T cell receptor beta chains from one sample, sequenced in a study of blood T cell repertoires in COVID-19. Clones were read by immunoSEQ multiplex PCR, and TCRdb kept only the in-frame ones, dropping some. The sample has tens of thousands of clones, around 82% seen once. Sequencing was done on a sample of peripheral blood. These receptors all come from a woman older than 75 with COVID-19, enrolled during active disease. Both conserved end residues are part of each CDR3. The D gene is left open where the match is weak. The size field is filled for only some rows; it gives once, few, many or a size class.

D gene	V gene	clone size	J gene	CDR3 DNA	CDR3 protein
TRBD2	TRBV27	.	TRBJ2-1	TGTGCCAGCAGTTCAACCGGGACTAGCAGCAACAATGAGCAGTTCTTC	CASSSTGTSSNNEQFF
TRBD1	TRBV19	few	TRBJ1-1	TGTGCCAGTAACACCCGGGACAGGGGACTGCACACTGAAGCTTTCTTT	CASNTRDRGLHTEAFF
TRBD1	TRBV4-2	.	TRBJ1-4	TGTGCCAGCAGCCCGGACAGGGGGCGCGAAAAACTGTTTTTT	CASSPDRGREKLFF
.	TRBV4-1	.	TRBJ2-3	TGCGCCAGCAGCCAAGCACTGGGGACTTACAACACAGATACGCAGTATTTT	CASSQALGTYNTDTQYF
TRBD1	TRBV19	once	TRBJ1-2	TGTGCCAGTAGTCCCCTGGACAGGCGGCGGGGTGGCTACACCTTC	CASSPLDRRRGGYTF
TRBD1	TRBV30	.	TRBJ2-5	TGTGCCTGGAGTTACAGGGGGCTGGAAGAGACCCAGTACTTC	CAWSYRGLEETQYF
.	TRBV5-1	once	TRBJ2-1	TGCGCCAGCAGCTTCGGACAGAGCTCCTACAATGAGCAGTTCTTC	CASSFGQSSYNEQFF
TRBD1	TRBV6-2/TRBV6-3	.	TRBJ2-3	TGTGCCAGCAGTTACTCCGCCGGACAGGCCGTCATCACAGATACGCAGTATTTT	CASSYSAGQAVITDTQYF
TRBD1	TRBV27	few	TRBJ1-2	TGTGCCAGCAGCCTTACAGGGGTTATTAACTATGGCTACACCTTC	CASSLTGVINYGYTF
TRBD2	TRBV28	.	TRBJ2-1	TGTGCCAGCAAGAGGACTAGCTTCAATGAGCAGTTCTTC	CASKRTSFNEQFF
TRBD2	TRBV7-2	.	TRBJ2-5	TGTGCCAGCAGCTTATCCGGACTAGCCCTAAACTTC	CASSLSGLALNF
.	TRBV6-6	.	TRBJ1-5	TGTGCCAGCAACTCACAGGGTAGCAATCAGCCCCAGCATTTT	CASNSQGSNQPQHF
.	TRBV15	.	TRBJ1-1	TGTGCCACCAGCAGAGATCTAATGTCACAGTTGAACACTGAAGCTTTCTTT	CATSRDLMSQLNTEAFF
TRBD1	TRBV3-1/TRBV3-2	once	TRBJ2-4	TGTGCCAGCAGCCTTAGCTCCTCACGGACAGGCACAGGGAACATTCAGTACTTC	CASSLSSSRTGTGNIQYF
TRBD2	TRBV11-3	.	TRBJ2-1	TGTGCCAGCAGCTCCGATACCTATCTAGCGGGAAGCGGTGACAATGAGCAGTTCTTC	CASSSDTYLAGSGDNEQFF
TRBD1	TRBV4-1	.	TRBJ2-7	TGCGCCAGCAGCCAAGATGACAGGGTGGGGCTCTACGAGCAGTACTTC	CASSQDDRVGLYEQYF
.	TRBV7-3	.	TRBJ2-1	TGTGCCAGCAGCTTTGGGCCTGGCCCGTATGAGCAGTTCTTC	CASSFGPGPYEQFF
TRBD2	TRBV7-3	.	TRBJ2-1	TGTGCCAGCAGCCCAGGGCTAGCGGGAGTGAATGAGCAGTTCTTC	CASSPGLAGVNEQFF
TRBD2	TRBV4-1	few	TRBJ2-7	TGCGCCAGCAGCCTGGGGGGACTAGGGGTTGGCGAGCAGTACTTC	CASSLGGLGVGEQYF
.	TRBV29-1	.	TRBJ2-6	TGCAGCGTGGTCCAGGGGGGGGCCAACGTCCTGACTTTC	CSVVQGGANVLTF
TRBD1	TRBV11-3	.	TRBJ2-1	TGTGCCAGCAGCCAAAGCCGACAGGGGCATGAGCAGTTCTTC	CASSQSRQGHEQFF
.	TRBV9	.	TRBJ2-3	TGTGCCAGCAGCCCGGAGGGGACCGACTCAGATACGCAGTATTTT	CASSPEGTDSDTQYF
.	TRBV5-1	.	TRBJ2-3	TGCGCCAGCAGCTTGGGGACAGCGCAGTATTTT	CASSLGTAQYF
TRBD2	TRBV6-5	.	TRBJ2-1	TGTGCCAGCAGCCTTAGCGGGAGGAATGAGCAGTTCTTC	CASSLSGRNEQFF
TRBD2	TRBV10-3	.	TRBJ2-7	TGTGCCATCAGGGCCCTAGCGGGAGGCTCCTACGAGCAGTACTTC	CAIRALAGGSYEQYF
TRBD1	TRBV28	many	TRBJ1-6	TGTGCCAGCAGTAACGGGACAGGCCCCACAGAATCCTTT	CASSNGTGPTESF
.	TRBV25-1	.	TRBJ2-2	TGTGCCAGCAGAGGGGCTGCCGGGGAGCTGTTTTTT	CASRGAAGELFF
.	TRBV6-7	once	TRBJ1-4	TGTGCCAGCAGTTCGGGAGGGGAGTGGATGGTAAAAGAAAAACTGTTTTTT	CASSSGGEWMVKEKLFF
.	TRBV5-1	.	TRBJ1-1	TGCGCCAGCAGCTTAGGACAGCAGAACACTGAAGCTTTCTTT	CASSLGQQNTEAFF
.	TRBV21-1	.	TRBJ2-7	TGTGCCGGTGTCAATAGGTCTAGGGGCCGGCAGTACTTC	CAGVNRSRGRQYF
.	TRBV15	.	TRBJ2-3	TGTGCCACCAGCAGACTAGCAGGAGATACGCAGTATTTT	CATSRLAGDTQYF
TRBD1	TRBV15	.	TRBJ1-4	TGTGCCACCAGCAGATCCGGGACAGGGCGTGAAAAACTGTTTTTT	CATSRSGTGREKLFF
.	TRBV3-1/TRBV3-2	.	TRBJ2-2	TGTGCCAGCAGCCAAGCCGGCACCGGGGAGCTGTTTTTT	CASSQAGTGELFF
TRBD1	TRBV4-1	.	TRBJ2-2	TGCGCCAGCAGCCAAGCCCCGGGACAGGGTTCCACCGGGGAGCTGTTTTTT	CASSQAPGQGSTGELFF
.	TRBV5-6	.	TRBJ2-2	TGTGCCAGCAGCCCCCCCGGCGGAGACACCGGGGAGCTGTTTTTT	CASSPPGGDTGELFF
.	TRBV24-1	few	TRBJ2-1	TGTGCCACCAGTGACAGGGAGGCGAGCTCCTACAATGAGCAGTTCTTC	CATSDREASSYNEQFF
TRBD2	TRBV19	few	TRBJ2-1	TGTGCCAGTAGTATGGGACTAGCGGGAGTAGATGAGCAGTTCTTC	CASSMGLAGVDEQFF
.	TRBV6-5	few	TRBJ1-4	TGTGCCAGCAGTTACTCGGGGGCGCGTCTCGGAAAACTGTTTTTT	CASSYSGARLGKLFF
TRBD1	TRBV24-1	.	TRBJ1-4	TGTGCCACCAGTAGTAGCCCCCCGGGACAGACAGAAAAACTGTTTTTT	CATSSSPPGQTEKLFF
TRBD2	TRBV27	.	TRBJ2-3	TGTGCCAGCATACCTCCGGGGACTAGCGGGAGGAGAGATACGCAGTATTTT	CASIPPGTSGRRDTQYF
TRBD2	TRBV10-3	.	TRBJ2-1	TGTGCCATCAGTGAAGGTGGACTAGCGGGCAATGAGCAGTTCTTC	CAISEGGLAGNEQFF
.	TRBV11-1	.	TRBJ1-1	TGTGCCAGCAGCTTATTGGGGGCAGTCATGAACACTGAAGCTTTCTTT	CASSLLGAVMNTEAFF
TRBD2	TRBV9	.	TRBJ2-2	TGTGCCAGCAGCCCCCTGGGACTAGCGGGAGGTTCGAACACCGGGGAGCTGTTTTTT	CASSPLGLAGGSNTGELFF
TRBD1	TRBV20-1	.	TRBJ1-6	TGCAGTGCTAGTTCGGACAGGGTCACCCTCCACTTT	CSASSDRVTLHF
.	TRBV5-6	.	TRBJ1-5	TGTGCCAGCAGCTTCACGGGTAGATGGGGCAATCAGCCCCAGCATTTT	CASSFTGRWGNQPQHF